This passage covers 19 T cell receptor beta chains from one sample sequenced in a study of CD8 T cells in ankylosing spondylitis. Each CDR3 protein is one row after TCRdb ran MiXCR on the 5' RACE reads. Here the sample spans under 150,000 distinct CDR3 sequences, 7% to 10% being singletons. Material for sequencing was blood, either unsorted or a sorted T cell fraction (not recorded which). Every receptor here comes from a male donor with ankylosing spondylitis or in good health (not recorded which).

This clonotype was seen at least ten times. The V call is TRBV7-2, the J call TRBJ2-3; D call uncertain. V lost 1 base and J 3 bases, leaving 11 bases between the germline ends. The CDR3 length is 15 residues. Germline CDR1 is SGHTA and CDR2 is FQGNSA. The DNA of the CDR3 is TGTGCCAGCAGCTTAGTTGGGATGTCGACAGATACGCAGTATTTT. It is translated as CASSLVGMSTDTQYF. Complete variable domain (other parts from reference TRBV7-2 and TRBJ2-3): GAGVSQSPSNKVTEKGKDVELRCDPISGHTALYWYRQSLGQGLEFLIYFQGNSAPDKSGLPSDRFSAERTGGSVSTLTIQRTQQEDSAVYLCASSLVGMSTDTQYFGPGTRLTVL.

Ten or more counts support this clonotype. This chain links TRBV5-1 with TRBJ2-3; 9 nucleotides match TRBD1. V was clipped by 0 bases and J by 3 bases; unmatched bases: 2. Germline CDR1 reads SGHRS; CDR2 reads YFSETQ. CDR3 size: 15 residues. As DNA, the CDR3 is TGCGCCAGCAGCTTGGACAGGGGGCGAACAGATACGCAGTATTTT. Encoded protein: CASSLDRGRTDTQYF.

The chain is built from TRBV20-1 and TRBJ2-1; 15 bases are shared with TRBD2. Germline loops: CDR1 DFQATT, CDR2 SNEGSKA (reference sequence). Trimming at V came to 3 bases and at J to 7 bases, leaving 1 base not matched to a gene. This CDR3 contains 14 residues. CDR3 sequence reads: CSARGTSGRNEQFF. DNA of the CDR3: TGCAGTGCTAGGGGGACTAGCGGGAGGAATGAGCAGTTCTTC.

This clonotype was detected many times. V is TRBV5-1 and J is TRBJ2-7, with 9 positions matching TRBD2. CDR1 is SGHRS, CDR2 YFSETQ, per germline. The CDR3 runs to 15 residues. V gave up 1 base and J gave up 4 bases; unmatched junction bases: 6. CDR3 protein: CASSLYVSGSYEQYF. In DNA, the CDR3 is TGCGCCAGCAGCTTGTATGTTAGCGGGAGTTACGAGCAGTACTTC.

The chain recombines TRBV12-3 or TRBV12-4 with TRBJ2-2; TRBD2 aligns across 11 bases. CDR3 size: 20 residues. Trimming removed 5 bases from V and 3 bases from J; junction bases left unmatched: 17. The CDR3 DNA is TGTGCCAGCAGTCTCTGGACAGGGCCACTACTAGCGGGAGACACCGGGGAGCTGTTTTTT. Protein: CASSLWTGPLLAGDTGELFF.

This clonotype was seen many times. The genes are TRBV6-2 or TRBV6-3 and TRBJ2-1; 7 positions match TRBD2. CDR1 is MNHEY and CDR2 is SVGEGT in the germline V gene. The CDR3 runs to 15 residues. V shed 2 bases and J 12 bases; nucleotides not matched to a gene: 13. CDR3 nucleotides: TGTGCCAGCAGTTACGCCGGACTAGGGGCTATGGTGCAGTTCTTC. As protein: CASSYAGLGAMVQFF.

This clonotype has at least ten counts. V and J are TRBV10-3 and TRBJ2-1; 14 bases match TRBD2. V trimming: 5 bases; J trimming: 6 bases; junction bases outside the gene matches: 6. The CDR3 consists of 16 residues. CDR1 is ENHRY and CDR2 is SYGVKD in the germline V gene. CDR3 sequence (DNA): TGTGCCATCAGTCGACTAGCGGGAGGGAAGGCCAATGAGCAGTTCTTC. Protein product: CAISRLAGGKANEQFF.

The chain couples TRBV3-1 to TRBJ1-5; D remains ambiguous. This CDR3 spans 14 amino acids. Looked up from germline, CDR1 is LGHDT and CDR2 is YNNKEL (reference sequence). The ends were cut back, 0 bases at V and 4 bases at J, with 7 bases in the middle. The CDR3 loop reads CASSQDRNNQPQHF. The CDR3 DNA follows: TGTGCCAGCAGCCAAGACAGGAATAATCAGCCCCAGCATTTT. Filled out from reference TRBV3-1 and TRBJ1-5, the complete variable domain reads DTAVSQTPKYLVTQMGNDKSIKCEQNLGHDTMYWYKQDSKKFLKIMFSYNNKELIINETVPNRFSPKSPDKAHLNLHINSLELGDSAVYFCASSQDRNNQPQHFGDGTRLSIL.

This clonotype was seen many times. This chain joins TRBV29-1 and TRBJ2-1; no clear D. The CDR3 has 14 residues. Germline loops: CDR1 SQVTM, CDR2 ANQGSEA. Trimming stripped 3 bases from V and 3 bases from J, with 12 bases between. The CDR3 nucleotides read TGCAGCGTTGATAGTTCTAGTTACTACAATGAGCAGTTCTTC. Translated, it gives CSVDSSSYYNEQFF.

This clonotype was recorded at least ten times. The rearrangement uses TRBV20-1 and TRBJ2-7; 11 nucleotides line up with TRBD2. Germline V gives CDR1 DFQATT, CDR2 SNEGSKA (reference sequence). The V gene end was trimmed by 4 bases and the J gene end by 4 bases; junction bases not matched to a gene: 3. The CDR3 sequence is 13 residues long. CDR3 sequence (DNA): TGCAGTGCTAAGACTAGCGGGATATACGAGCAGTACTTC. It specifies CSAKTSGIYEQYF.

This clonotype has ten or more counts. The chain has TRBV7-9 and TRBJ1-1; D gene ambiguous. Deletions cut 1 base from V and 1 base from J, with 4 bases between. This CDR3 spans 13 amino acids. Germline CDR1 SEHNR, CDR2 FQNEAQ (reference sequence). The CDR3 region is CASSLGTNTEAFF. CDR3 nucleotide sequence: TGTGCCAGCAGCTTAGGTACGAACACTGAAGCTTTCTTT. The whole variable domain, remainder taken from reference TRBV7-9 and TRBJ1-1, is DTGVSQNPRHKITKRGQNVTFRCDPISEHNRLYWYRQTLGQGPEFLTYFQNEAQLEKSRLLSDRFSAERPKGSFSTLEIQRTEQGDSAMYLCASSLGTNTEAFFGQGTRLTVV.

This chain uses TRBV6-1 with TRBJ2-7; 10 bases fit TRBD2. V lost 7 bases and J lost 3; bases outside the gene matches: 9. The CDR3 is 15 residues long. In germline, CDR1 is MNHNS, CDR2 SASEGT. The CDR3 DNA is TGTGCCAGCAAATCTAGCGGGAGCGGTTTCTACGAGCAGTACTTC. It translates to CASKSSGSGFYEQYF.

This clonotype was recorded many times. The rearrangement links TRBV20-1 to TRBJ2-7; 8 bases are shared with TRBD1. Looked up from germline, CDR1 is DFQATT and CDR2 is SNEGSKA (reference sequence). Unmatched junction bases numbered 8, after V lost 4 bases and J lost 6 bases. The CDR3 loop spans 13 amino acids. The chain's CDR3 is CSANNRGSFEQYF. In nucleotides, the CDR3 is TGCAGTGCTAATAACAGGGGGAGCTTCGAGCAGTACTTC.

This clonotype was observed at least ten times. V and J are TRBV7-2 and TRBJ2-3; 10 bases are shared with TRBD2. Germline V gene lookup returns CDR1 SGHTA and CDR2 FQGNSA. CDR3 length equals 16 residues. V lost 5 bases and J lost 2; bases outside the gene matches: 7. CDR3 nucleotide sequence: TGTGCCAGCAGCCCCACGGGACTAGCGAACACAGATACGCAGTATTTT. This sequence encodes CASSPTGLANTDTQYF.

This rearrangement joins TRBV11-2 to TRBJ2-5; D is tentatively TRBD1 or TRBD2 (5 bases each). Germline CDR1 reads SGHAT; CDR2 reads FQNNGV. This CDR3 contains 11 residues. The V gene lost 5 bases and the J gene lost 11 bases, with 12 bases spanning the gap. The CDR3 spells CASSPGAPQYF. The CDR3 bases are TGTGCCAGCAGCCCCGGGGCGCCGCAGTACTTC.

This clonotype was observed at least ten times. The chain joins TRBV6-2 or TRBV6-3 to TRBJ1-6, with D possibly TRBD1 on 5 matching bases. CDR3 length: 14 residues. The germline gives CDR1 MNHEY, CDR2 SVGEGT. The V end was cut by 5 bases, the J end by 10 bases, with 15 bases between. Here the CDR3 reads CASSNQGTGSPLHF. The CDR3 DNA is TGTGCCAGCAGTAATCAAGGGACGGGCTCACCCCTCCACTTT.

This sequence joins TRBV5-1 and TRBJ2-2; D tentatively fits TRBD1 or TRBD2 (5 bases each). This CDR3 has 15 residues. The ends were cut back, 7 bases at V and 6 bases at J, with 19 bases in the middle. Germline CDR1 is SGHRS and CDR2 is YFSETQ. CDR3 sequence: CASQGPGSPAGELFF. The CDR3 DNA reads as TGCGCCAGCCAAGGACCAGGGAGCCCGGCCGGGGAGCTGTTTTTT.

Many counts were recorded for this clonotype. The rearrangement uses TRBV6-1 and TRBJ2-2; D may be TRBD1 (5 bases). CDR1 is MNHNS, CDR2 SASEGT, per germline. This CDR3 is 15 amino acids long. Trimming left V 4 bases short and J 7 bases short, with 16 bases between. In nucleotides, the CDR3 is TGTGCCAGCAGTGTTAGGGGCAGGGAAATCGGGGAGCTGTTTTTT. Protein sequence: CASSVRGREIGELFF.

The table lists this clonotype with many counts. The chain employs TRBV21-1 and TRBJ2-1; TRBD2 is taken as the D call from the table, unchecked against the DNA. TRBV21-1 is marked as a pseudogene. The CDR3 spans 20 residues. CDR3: CASSKVRDSQHPSTYNEQFF. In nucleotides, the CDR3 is TGTGCCAGCAGCAAAGTTCGGGACTCCCAACACCCCTCCACGTACAATGAGCAGTTCTTC.